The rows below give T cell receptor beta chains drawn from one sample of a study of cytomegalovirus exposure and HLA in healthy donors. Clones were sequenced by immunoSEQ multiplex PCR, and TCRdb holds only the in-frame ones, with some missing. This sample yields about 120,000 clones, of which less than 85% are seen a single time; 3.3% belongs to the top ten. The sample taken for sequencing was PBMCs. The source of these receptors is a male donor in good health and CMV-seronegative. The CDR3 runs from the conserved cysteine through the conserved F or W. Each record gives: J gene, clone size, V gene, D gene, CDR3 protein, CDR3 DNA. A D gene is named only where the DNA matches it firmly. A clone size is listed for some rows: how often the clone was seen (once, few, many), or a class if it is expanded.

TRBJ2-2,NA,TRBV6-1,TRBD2,CASRELSGGGSGELFF,TGTGCCAGCAGGGAATTAAGCGGGGGGGGTTCCGGGGAGCTGTTTTTT
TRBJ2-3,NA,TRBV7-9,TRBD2,CASSPRWRGDTDTQYF,TGTGCCAGCAGCCCCCGCTGGCGGGGGGACACAGATACGCAGTATTTT
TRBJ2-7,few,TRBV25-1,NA,CASSEAEESYEQYF,TGTGCCAGCAGTGAAGCTGAGGAATCCTACGAGCAGTACTTC
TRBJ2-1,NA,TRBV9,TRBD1,CASSETDRGSHNEQFF,TGTGCCAGCAGCGAAACGGACAGGGGCTCCCACAATGAGCAGTTCTTC
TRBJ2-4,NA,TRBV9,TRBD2,CASSVAGGGDRTSGTKNIQYF,TGTGCCAGCAGCGTAGCAGGGGGAGGGGATAGGACTAGCGGGACCAAAAACATTCAGTACTTC
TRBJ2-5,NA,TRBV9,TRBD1,CASSLAWDREETQYF,TGTGCCAGCAGCCTCGCTTGGGACAGAGAAGAGACCCAGTACTTC
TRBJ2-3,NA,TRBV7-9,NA,CASSPPGLRGTDTQYF,TGTGCCAGCAGCCCACCGGGACTCCGGGGCACAGATACGCAGTATTTT
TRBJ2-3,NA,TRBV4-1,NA,CASSPTGGGRDTQYF,TGCGCCAGCAGCCCTACAGGGGGCGGGAGGGATACGCAGTATTTT
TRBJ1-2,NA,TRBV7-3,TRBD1,CASSIGTGYGYTF,TGTGCCAGCAGCATCGGGACAGGATATGGCTACACCTTC
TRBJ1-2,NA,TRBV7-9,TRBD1,CASSATSTGGDYTF,TGTGCCAGCAGCGCCACTTCGACAGGGGGCGACTACACCTTC
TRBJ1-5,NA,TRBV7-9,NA,CASSIDFQPQHF,TGTGCCAGCAGCATAGACTTCCAGCCCCAGCATTTT
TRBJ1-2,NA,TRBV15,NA,CATRAPGAPGGYTF,TGTGCCACCAGAGCCCCAGGGGCGCCGGGTGGCTACACCTTC
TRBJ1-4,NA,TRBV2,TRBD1,CALSGQAAVLNEKLFF,TGTGCCTTGTCAGGACAGGCGGCCGTACTTAATGAAAAACTGTTTTTT
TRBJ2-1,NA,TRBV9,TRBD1,CASSGEGQDYNEQFF,TGTGCCAGCAGCGGCGAGGGACAGGACTACAATGAGCAGTTCTTC
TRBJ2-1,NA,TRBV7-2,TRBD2,CASSPWRAGGSYNEQFF,TGTGCCAGCAGCCCCTGGAGAGCGGGGGGCTCCTACAATGAGCAGTTCTTC
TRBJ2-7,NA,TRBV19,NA,CASSVAGLGYEQYF,TGTGCCAGTTCGGTCGCGGGGCTAGGCTACGAGCAGTACTTC
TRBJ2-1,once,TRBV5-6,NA,CASSLGSGQFF,TGTGCCAGCAGCTTGGGTTCGGGGCAGTTCTTC
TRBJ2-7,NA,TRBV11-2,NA,CASSQGGSGREQYF,TGTGCCAGCTCCCAAGGGGGGTCCGGGAGGGAGCAGTACTTC
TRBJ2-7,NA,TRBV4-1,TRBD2,CASSQESREGPQYF,TGCGCCAGCAGCCAAGAGTCCAGGGAGGGTCCGCAGTACTTC
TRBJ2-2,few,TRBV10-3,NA,CAISELGLATGELFF,TGTGCCATCAGTGAGTTGGGACTTGCCACCGGGGAGCTGTTTTTT
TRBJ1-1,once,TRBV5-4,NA,CASSGDRLNTEAFF,TGTGCCAGCAGCGGCGACAGATTGAACACTGAAGCTTTCTTT
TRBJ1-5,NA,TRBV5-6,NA,CASSIRRTGGNQPQHF,TGTGCCAGCAGCATTCGCAGGACTGGGGGCAATCAGCCCCAGCATTTT
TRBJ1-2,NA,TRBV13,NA,CASSLAPGVGYTF,TGTGCCAGCAGCTTAGCCCCGGGGGTGGGCTACACCTTC
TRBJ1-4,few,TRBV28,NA,CASSSILSDATNEKLFF,TGTGCCAGCAGTTCGATACTATCAGATGCAACTAATGAAAAACTGTTTTTT
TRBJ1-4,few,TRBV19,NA,CASSARSLQGTNEKLFF,TGTGCCAGTAGTGCCCGAAGCCTCCAGGGGACTAATGAAAAACTGTTTTTT
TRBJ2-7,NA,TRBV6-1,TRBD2,CASSEVEGSGSYEQYF,TGCGCCAGCAGTGAAGTGGAAGGTAGCGGGAGTTACGAGCAGTACTTC
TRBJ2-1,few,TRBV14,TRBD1,CASSRYRGINNEQFF,TGTGCCAGCAGCCGATACAGGGGGATTAACAATGAGCAGTTCTTC
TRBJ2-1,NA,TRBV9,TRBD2,CASSVEGTSGRSEQFF,TGTGCCAGCAGCGTAGAGGGGACTAGCGGGAGAAGTGAGCAGTTCTTC
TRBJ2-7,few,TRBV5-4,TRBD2,CASSFKRGGSYGDEQYF,TGTGCCAGCAGCTTTAAGCGGGGGGGCTCGTATGGCGACGAGCAGTACTTC
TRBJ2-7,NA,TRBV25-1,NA,CASSTEGAREYEQYF,TGTGCCAGCAGTACCGAGGGGGCGCGGGAATACGAGCAGTACTTC
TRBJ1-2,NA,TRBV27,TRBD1,CASSLTPGQGNYGYTF,TGTGCCAGCAGCCTTACCCCGGGACAGGGGAACTATGGCTACACCTTC
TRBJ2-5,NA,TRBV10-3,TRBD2,CAISEWGGEETQYF,TGTGCCATCAGTGAATGGGGAGGGGAAGAGACCCAGTACTTC
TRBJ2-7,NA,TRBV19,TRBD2,CASTGVLAGGHDLCSYEQYF,TGTGCCAGTACAGGCGTGTTAGCGGGGGGCCACGATCTGTGCTCCTACGAGCAGTACTTC
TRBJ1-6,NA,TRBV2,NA,CASRESGESSPLHF,TGTGCCAGCAGGGAATCTGGAGAGTCTTCACCCCTCCACTTT
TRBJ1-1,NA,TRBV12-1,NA,CASSSRVLNTEAFF,TGTGCCAGCAGTTCCCGGGTTTTGAACACTGAAGCTTTCTTT
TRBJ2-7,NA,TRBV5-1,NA,CASSPDPPTGSYEQYF,TGCGCCAGCAGCCCCGACCCCCCGACAGGCTCCTACGAGCAGTACTTC
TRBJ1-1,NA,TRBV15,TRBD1,CATRYRGPENTEAFF,TGTGCCACCAGATACAGGGGGCCTGAGAACACTGAAGCTTTCTTT
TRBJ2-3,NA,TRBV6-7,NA,CASSDGRSSRGHTDTQYF,TGTGCCAGCAGTGACGGACGGTCCTCGAGGGGACACACAGATACGCAGTATTTT
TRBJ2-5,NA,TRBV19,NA,CASSIDSQETQYF,TGTGCCAGTAGTATAGACAGTCAAGAGACCCAGTACTTC
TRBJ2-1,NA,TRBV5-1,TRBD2,CASSLADLAGGEEQFF,TGCGCCAGCAGCTTGGCCGACCTAGCGGGAGGAGAGGAGCAGTTCTTC
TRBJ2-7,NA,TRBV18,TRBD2,CASSPLTSGTRGSYEQYF,TGTGCCAGCTCACCATTGACTAGCGGGACCCGAGGGAGCTATGAGCAGTACTTC
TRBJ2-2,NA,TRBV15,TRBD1,CATSRAGQGPNTGELFF,TGTGCCACCAGCAGGGCAGGACAGGGACCGAACACCGGGGAGCTGTTTTTT
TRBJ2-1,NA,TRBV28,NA,CASRQLADYNEQFF,TGTGCCAGCAGGCAACTAGCCGATTACAATGAGCAGTTCTTC
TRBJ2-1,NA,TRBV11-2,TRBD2,CASSLGLSGNGNEQFF,TGTGCCAGCAGCTTAGGTCTGAGCGGGAATGGGAATGAGCAGTTCTTC
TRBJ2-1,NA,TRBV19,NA,CASSTVGWASSYNEQFF,TGTGCCAGTAGTACGGTTGGTTGGGCCAGTTCCTACAATGAGCAGTTCTTC
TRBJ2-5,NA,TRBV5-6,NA,CASSSGDPQETQYF,TGTGCCAGCAGCTCAGGGGACCCCCAAGAGACCCAGTACTTC
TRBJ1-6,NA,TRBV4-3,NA,CASSPGTLPGSPLHF,TGCGCCAGCAGCCCTGGAACCCTACCAGGTTCACCCCTCCACTTT
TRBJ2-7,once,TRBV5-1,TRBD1,CASSTSGTGGIEQYF,TGCGCCAGCAGCACTAGCGGGACAGGGGGCATCGAGCAGTACTTC
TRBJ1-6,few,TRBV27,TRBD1,CASSPSGTGGRSPLHF,TGTGCCAGCAGTCCCTCCGGGACAGGGGGTCGTTCACCCCTCCACTTT
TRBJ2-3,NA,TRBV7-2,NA,CASSLFRGTDTQYF,TGTGCCAGCAGCTTATTTAGGGGGACAGATACGCAGTATTTT
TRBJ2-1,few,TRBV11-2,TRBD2,CASSWPGLAGYEQFF,TGTGCCAGCAGCTGGCCGGGACTAGCGGGTTATGAGCAGTTCTTC
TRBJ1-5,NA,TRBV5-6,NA,CASSLAGGAGNQPQHF,TGTGCCAGCAGCTTGGCCGGGGGGGCCGGCAATCAGCCCCAGCATTTT
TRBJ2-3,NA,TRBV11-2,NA,CASSLVGGVSTDTQYF,TGTGCCAGCAGCTTAGTGGGGGGAGTTAGCACAGATACGCAGTATTTT
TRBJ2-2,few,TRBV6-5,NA,CASSQTDTGELFF,TGTGCCAGCAGCCAAACAGACACCGGGGAGCTGTTTTTT
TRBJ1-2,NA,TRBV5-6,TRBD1,CASSWGTGGHYGYTF,TGTGCCAGCAGCTGGGGGACAGGGGGCCACTATGGCTACACCTTC
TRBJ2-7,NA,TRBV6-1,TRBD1,CASSVRQGAREQYF,TGTGCCAGCAGTGTAAGACAGGGGGCGAGGGAGCAGTACTTC
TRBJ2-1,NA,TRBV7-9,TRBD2,CSSSLAGSGRSDEQFF,TGTTCCAGCAGCTTAGCGGGTAGCGGGAGGTCCGATGAGCAGTTCTTC
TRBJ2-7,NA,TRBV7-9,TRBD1,CASSLFGTGPTYEQYF,TGTGCCAGCAGCTTGTTCGGGACAGGGCCCACCTACGAGCAGTACTTC
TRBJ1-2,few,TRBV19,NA,CASSIPGIPYGYTF,TGTGCCAGTAGTATACCAGGGATTCCCTATGGCTACACCTTC